A selection of T cell receptor beta chains follows, all from one sample in a study of T cells in Graves' hyperthyroidism and ophthalmopathy. One entry per CDR3 protein results from TCRdb running MiXCR on the multiplex PCR reads. The sample has 550,000 to 650,000 distinct CDR3 sequences, more than 11% seen once. The sample was blood. The receptors here all came from a woman in her twenties or thirties with Graves' hyperthyroidism that later progressed to Graves' ophthalmopathy. CDR3s include the opening cysteine and the closing phenylalanine or tryptophan. The D gene is left open where the match is weak. Where a row states a size, it is once, few, many or the class of an expanded clone; other rows omit it.

v_call: TRBV2; d_call: NA; clone_size: many; j_call: TRBJ1-3; cdr3_aa: CASSETFVRSGNTIYF; cdr3_nt: TGTGCCAGCAGTGAAACCTTCGTCCGCTCTGGAAACACCATATATTTT
v_call: TRBV4-3; d_call: NA; clone_size: many; j_call: TRBJ1-1; cdr3_aa: CASSQKANTEAFF; cdr3_nt: TGCGCCAGCAGCCAAAAGGCCAACACTGAAGCTTTCTTT
v_call: TRBV7-9; d_call: NA; clone_size: NA; j_call: TRBJ1-4; cdr3_aa: CASSLVPREVEKLFF; cdr3_nt: TGTGCCAGCAGCTTAGTACCCAGGGAGGTTGAAAAACTGTTTTTT
v_call: TRBV12-5; d_call: TRBD2; clone_size: many; j_call: TRBJ2-1; cdr3_aa: CASGLISGSSSLGEQFF; cdr3_nt: TGTGCTAGTGGTCTGATTAGCGGGAGTTCTTCCTTAGGTGAGCAGTTCTTC
v_call: TRBV20-1; d_call: NA; clone_size: NA; j_call: TRBJ2-1; cdr3_aa: CSARWGDEQFF; cdr3_nt: TGCAGTGCGAGGTGGGGTGATGAGCAGTTCTTC
v_call: TRBV4-1; d_call: NA; clone_size: few; j_call: TRBJ1-3; cdr3_aa: CASRTTMGGTGNTIYF; cdr3_nt: TGCGCCAGCAGGACGACGATGGGGGGGACTGGAAACACCATATATTTT
v_call: TRBV29-1; d_call: NA; clone_size: many; j_call: TRBJ1-5; cdr3_aa: CRPESNQPQHF; cdr3_nt: TGCAGACCAGAAAGCAATCAGCCCCAGCATTTT
v_call: TRBV6-1; d_call: TRBD1; clone_size: many; j_call: TRBJ1-4; cdr3_aa: CASRPTGGTSDNEKLFF; cdr3_nt: TGTGCCAGCAGACCGACAGGGGGTACCTCTGATAATGAAAAACTGTTTTTT
v_call: TRBV7-3; d_call: NA; clone_size: many; j_call: TRBJ2-6; cdr3_aa: CASSLIPRGSGANVLTF; cdr3_nt: TGTGCCAGCAGCTTAATCCCTCGGGGTTCTGGGGCCAACGTCCTGACTTTC
v_call: TRBV6-1; d_call: NA; clone_size: many; j_call: TRBJ2-7; cdr3_aa: CATATGLPYEQYF; cdr3_nt: TGTGCCACCGCTACGGGGTTGCCCTACGAGCAGTACTTC
v_call: TRBV28; d_call: NA; clone_size: many; j_call: TRBJ1-1; cdr3_aa: CASSRAMNTEAFF; cdr3_nt: TGTGCCAGCAGTAGAGCAATGAACACTGAAGCTTTCTTT
v_call: TRBV7-9; d_call: NA; clone_size: few; j_call: TRBJ2-1; cdr3_aa: CASKRGWMDEQFF; cdr3_nt: TGTGCCAGCAAGAGAGGGTGGATGGATGAGCAGTTCTTC
v_call: TRBV5-5; d_call: TRBD1; clone_size: NA; j_call: TRBJ1-2; cdr3_aa: CASSPQGQGVIYGYTF; cdr3_nt: TGTGCCAGCAGCCCACAGGGACAGGGGGTAATCTATGGCTACACCTTC
v_call: TRBV19; d_call: TRBD1; clone_size: NA; j_call: TRBJ1-2; cdr3_aa: CASSPGTGLSNYGYTF; cdr3_nt: TGTGCCAGTAGTCCGGGGACAGGTCTTTCTAACTATGGCTACACCTTC
v_call: TRBV19; d_call: TRBD2; clone_size: NA; j_call: TRBJ2-1; cdr3_aa: CASSPGLAPYNEQFF; cdr3_nt: TGTGCCAGTAGTCCCGGACTAGCTCCTTACAATGAGCAGTTCTTC
v_call: TRBV6-5; d_call: NA; clone_size: NA; j_call: TRBJ1-2; cdr3_aa: CASSYSPGQGSSYTF; cdr3_nt: TGTGCCAGCAGTTACTCCCCGGGACAAGGTTCTAGCTACACCTTC
v_call: TRBV7-9; d_call: NA; clone_size: few; j_call: TRBJ2-2; cdr3_aa: CASSFDGRGTGELFF; cdr3_nt: TGTGCCAGCAGTTTTGATGGACGGGGCACCGGGGAGCTGTTTTTT
v_call: TRBV9; d_call: NA; clone_size: few; j_call: TRBJ2-3; cdr3_aa: CASSVGGGGDTQYF; cdr3_nt: TGTGCCAGCAGCGTAGGTGGCGGTGGAGATACGCAGTATTTT
v_call: TRBV24-1; d_call: NA; clone_size: many; j_call: TRBJ1-5; cdr3_aa: CATSGKAWRSNQPQHF; cdr3_nt: TGTGCCACCAGTGGTAAAGCGTGGCGCAGCAATCAGCCCCAGCATTTT
v_call: TRBV2; d_call: NA; clone_size: many; j_call: TRBJ2-1; cdr3_aa: CASSEDLKRLRRMNEQFF; cdr3_nt: TGTGCCAGCAGTGAAGATTTAAAGCGCCTGAGAAGGATGAATGAGCAGTTCTTC
v_call: TRBV10-1; d_call: TRBD2; clone_size: NA; j_call: TRBJ2-2; cdr3_aa: CASSPGLPNTGELFF; cdr3_nt: TGCGCCAGTTCTCCGGGACTACCCAACACCGGGGAGCTGTTTTTT
v_call: TRBV24-1; d_call: NA; clone_size: few; j_call: TRBJ2-3; cdr3_aa: CATSDTEGVEDTQYF; cdr3_nt: TGTGCCACCAGTGATACAGAAGGGGTTGAAGATACGCAGTATTTT
v_call: TRBV28; d_call: NA; clone_size: many; j_call: TRBJ2-3; cdr3_aa: CASSTPADTQYF; cdr3_nt: TGTGCCAGCAGTACTCCCGCAGATACGCAGTATTTT
v_call: TRBV3-1; d_call: TRBD2; clone_size: many; j_call: TRBJ2-1; cdr3_aa: CASSPEGLGETGGNEQFF; cdr3_nt: TGTGCCAGCAGCCCCGAGGGACTAGGCGAGACTGGAGGCAATGAGCAGTTCTTC
v_call: TRBV13; d_call: NA; clone_size: many; j_call: TRBJ2-2; cdr3_aa: CASSIYNTGELFF; cdr3_nt: TGTGCCAGCAGTATCTATAACACCGGGGAGCTGTTTTTT
v_call: TRBV29-1; d_call: NA; clone_size: few; j_call: TRBJ2-7; cdr3_aa: CSVAGQYEQYF; cdr3_nt: TGCAGCGTCGCGGGCCAGTACGAGCAGTACTTC